This TCR beta chain derives from a study of cytomegalovirus exposure and HLA in healthy donors. Study overall: One earlier analysis, a look at some 180 million T cells, found 117 million unique TCR beta sequences. Inside one of the first data releases sat around 85 million unique TCRs taken from HLA-typed donors. Study findings and constraints: There was a cluster of highly shared sequence variants that was likely a sequencing artifact. When a later analysis compared HLA-associated TCR beta chains with equally common others, the HLA-associated chains turned out to be more clonally expanded and to have lower generation probabilities.

As concerns this clone: What it binds is not known.

The PCR employed 60 Vbeta primers together with 13 Jbeta primers. Sequencing used immunoSEQ multiplex PCR; TCRdb keeps in-frame clones, though not all of them. The repertoire holds approximately 210,000 clones, about 75% seen once, with 1.5% to 2% in the top ten. J lost 1 base, V lost 7 bases, and 10 bases had no gene match. The CDR3 loop spans 15 amino acids. Looked up from germline, CDR1 is WNHNN and CDR2 is SYGVQD (reference sequence). Material for sequencing was PBMCs. The TCR sequence derives from a male donor in good health and CMV-seronegative. The genes are TRBV10-1 and TRBJ2-7; 7 positions agree with TRBD1. The CDR3 nucleotides are TGCGCCAGCAACTCAACAGGGGTTGATTCCTACGAGCAGTACTTC. As protein: CASNSTGVDSYEQYF.